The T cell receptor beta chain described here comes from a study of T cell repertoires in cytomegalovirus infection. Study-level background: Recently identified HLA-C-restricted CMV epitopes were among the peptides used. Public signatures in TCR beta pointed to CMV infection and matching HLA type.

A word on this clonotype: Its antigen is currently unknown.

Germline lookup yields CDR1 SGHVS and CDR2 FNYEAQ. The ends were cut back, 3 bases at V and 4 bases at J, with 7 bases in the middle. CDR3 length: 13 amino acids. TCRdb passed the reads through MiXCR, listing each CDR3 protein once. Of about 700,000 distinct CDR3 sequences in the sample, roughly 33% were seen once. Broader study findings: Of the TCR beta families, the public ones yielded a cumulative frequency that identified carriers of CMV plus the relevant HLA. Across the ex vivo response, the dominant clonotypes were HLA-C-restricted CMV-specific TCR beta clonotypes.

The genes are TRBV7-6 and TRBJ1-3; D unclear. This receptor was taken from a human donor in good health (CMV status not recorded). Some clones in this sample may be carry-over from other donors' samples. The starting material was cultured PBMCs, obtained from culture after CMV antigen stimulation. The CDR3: CASSFGEGNTIYF. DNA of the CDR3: TGTGCCAGCAGCTTCGGTGAGGGAAACACCATATATTTT.